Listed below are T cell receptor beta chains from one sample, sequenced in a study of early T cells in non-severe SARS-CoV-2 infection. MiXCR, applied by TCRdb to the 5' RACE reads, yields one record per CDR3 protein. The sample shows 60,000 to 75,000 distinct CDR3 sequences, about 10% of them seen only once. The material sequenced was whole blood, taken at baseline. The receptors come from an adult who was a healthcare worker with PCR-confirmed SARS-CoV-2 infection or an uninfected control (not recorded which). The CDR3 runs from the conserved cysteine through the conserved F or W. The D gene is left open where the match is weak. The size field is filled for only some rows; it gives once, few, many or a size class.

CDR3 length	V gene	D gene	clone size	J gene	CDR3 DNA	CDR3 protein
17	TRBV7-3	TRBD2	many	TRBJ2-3	TGTGCCAGCCTTCCACCTGGGGTAGCGGGAGGAGGAGATACGCAGTATTTT	CASLPPGVAGGGDTQYF
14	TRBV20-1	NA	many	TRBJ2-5	TGCAGTGCTAGAGACTCAGGGACCCAAGAGACCCAGTACTTC	CSARDSGTQETQYF
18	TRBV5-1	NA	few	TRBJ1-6	TGCGCCAGCAGCAACAAGGGACGGGGAAACTCCTATAATTCACCCCTCCACTTT	CASSNKGRGNSYNSPLHF
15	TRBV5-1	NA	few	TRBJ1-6	TGCGCCAGCAGCTTCCGGGACACTAATAATTCACCCCTCCACTTT	CASSFRDTNNSPLHF
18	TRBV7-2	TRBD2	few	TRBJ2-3	TGTGCCAGCAGCTCAAGAGGCCTAGCGGCTATGAGTGGAGATACGCAGTATTTT	CASSSRGLAAMSGDTQYF
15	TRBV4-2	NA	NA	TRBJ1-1	TGTGCCAGCAGCCAAGCCCAGGGCTGGAACACTGAAGCTTTCTTT	CASSQAQGWNTEAFF
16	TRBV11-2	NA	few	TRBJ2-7	TGTGCCAGCAGCTTATTTTCTCAGGCGGGCGGCTACGAGCAGTACTTC	CASSLFSQAGGYEQYF
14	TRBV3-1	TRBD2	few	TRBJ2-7	TGTGCCAGCAGCCTAGCGGGGCCCTCCTACGAGCAGTACTTC	CASSLAGPSYEQYF
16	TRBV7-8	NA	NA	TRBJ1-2	TGTGCCAGCAGCTTCAGGAGGTCGGATTACCTCTATGGCTACACCTTC	CASSFRRSDYLYGYTF
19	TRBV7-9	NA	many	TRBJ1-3	TGTGCCAGCAGCTTAGGATTTGAGGGGCCGCGACACTCTGGAAACACCATATATTTT	CASSLGFEGPRHSGNTIYF
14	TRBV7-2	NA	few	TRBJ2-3	TGTGCCAGCAGCACAGAAATAATCGCAGATACGCAGTATTTT	CASSTEIIADTQYF
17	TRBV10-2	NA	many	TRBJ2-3	TGCGCCAGCAAGCCATTCAGGGAACATCCTAGCACAGATACGCAGTATTTT	CASKPFREHPSTDTQYF
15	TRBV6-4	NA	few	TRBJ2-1	TGTGCCAGCAGTGAGGAGGCTAGCGACTACAATGAGCAGTTCTTC	CASSEEASDYNEQFF
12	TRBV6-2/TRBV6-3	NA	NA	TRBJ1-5	TGTGCCAGCAAGGACAGCAATCAGCCCCAGCATTTT	CASKDSNQPQHF
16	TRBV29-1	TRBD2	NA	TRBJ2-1	TGCAGCGTCAAGGGGCTAGCGGGAGCTCGCTACAATGAGCAGTTCTTC	CSVKGLAGARYNEQFF
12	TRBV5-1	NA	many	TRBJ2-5	TGCGCCAGCAGCTTCGACCAAGAGACCCAGTACTTC	CASSFDQETQYF
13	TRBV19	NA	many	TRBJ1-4	TGTGCCAGTAGTTTGCGCCGTAATGAAAAACTGTTTTTT	CASSLRRNEKLFF
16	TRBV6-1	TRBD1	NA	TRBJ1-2	TGTGCCAGCAAGACAGGGGACACCGGCGGGGCCTATGGCTACACCTTC	CASKTGDTGGAYGYTF
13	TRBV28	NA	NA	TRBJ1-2	TGTGCCAGCAGGCCAATGGGATCCTATGGCTACACCTTC	CASRPMGSYGYTF
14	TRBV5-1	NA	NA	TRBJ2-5	TGCGCCAGCAGCGACGGCGCCCTGGGGGAGACCCAGTACTTC	CASSDGALGETQYF
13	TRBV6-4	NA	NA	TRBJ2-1	TGTGCCAGCAGTGTATCGGGAGAAGGTGAGCAGTTCTTC	CASSVSGEGEQFF
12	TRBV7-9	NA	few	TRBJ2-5	TGTGCCAGCAGCTTAGACCAAGAGACCCAGTACTTC	CASSLDQETQYF
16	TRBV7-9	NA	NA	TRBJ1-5	TGTGCCAGCAGCTCGGGACTCCCTGGGGGCAATCAGCCCCAGCATTTT	CASSSGLPGGNQPQHF
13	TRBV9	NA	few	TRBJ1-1	TGTGCCAGCAGCCTCGCCACGAACACTGAAGCTTTCTTT	CASSLATNTEAFF
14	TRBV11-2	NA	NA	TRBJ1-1	TGTGCCAGCTCCCCTTCGCCCGAAAACACTGAAGCTTTCTTT	CASSPSPENTEAFF
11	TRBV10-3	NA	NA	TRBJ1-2	TGTGCCATCAGGACCAACTATGGCTACACCTTC	CAIRTNYGYTF
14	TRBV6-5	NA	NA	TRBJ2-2	TGTGCCAGCAGCCGGAGCGGGACAAACGGGGAGCTGTTTTTT	CASSRSGTNGELFF
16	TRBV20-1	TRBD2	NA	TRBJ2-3	TGCAGTGCTTCTCCCGGACTAGCGGGGGGGACAGATACGCAGTATTTT	CSASPGLAGGTDTQYF
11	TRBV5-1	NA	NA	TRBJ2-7	TGCGCCAGCAGAGCGGAAGGGGAGCAGTACTTC	CASRAEGEQYF
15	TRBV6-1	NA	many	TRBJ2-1	TGTGCCAGCAGTGAAGCTACAGGGTCTTACAATGAGCAGTTCTTC	CASSEATGSYNEQFF
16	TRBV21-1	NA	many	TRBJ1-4	TGTGCCAGCAGTCGACCTAAGGGACGGAAAAATGAAAAACTGTTTTTT	CASSRPKGRKNEKLFF
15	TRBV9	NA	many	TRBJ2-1	TGTGCCAGCAGCGTAGGGGCAAGTAATGACAATGAGCAGTTCTTC	CASSVGASNDNEQFF
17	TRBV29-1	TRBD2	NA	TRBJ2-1	TGCAGCGTAGGAGGACTAGCGGGGGGCAGCTCCTACAATGAGCAGTTCTTC	CSVGGLAGGSSYNEQFF
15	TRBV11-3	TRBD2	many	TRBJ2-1	TGTGCCAGCAGCGGCCGGGCGGGAGGGTTGGATGAGCAGTTCTTC	CASSGRAGGLDEQFF
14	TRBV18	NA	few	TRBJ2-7	TGTGCCAGCTCTAGGGGGGCTCAGACCTACGAGCAGTACTTC	CASSRGAQTYEQYF
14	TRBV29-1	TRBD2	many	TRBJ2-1	TGCAGCGTTGAAAAAGCGGGAGGGTACAATGAGCAGTTCTTC	CSVEKAGGYNEQFF
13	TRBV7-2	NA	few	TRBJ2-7	TGTGCCAGCAGCTTGGAGGGGGTGGACGAGCAGTACTTC	CASSLEGVDEQYF
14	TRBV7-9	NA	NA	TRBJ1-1	TGTGCCAGCAGCTTAGCGTCGTCGGGGGCTGAAGTTTTCTTT	CASSLASSGAEVFF
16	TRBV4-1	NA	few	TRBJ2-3	TGCGCCAGCAGCCCCGACCGAAGCGGGCCCACAGATACGCAGTATTTT	CASSPDRSGPTDTQYF
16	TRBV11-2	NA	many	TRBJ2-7	TGTGCCAGCAGCCCCCCGGGGAGTGCGGGCAAATACGAGCAGTACTTC	CASSPPGSAGKYEQYF
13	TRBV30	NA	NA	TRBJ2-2	TGTGCCTGGAGCGAACAAAACACCGGGGAGCTGTTTTTT	CAWSEQNTGELFF
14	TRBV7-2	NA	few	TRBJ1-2	TGTGCCAGCAGCTTAGAAAGAGGGAACTATGGCTACACCTTC	CASSLERGNYGYTF
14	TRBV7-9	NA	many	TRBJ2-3	TGTGCCAGCAGCTTTAGTACTAGCACAGATACGCAGTATTTT	CASSFSTSTDTQYF
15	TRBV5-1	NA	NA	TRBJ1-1	TGCGCCAGCATAGGGCAGGGGCCCCAAGGTACTGAAGCTTTCTTT	CASIGQGPQGTEAFF
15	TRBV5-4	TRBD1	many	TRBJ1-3	TGTGCCAGCAGCCAGGGACAGGGGGTTGGAAACACCATATATTTT	CASSQGQGVGNTIYF
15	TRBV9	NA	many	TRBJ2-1	TGTGCCAGCAGCGTAGCCCCTGCTAGCTACAATGAGCAGTTCTTC	CASSVAPASYNEQFF
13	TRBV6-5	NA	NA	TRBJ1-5	TGTGCCAGCAGTTACCGGGCGGCTCTACCCCAGCATTTT	CASSYRAALPQHF
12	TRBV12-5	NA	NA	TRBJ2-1	TGTGCTAGTGGTACTCTTGGGCGGGAGCAGTTCTTC	CASGTLGREQFF
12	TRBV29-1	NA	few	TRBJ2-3	TGCAGCGGGATGGGGGCGACAGATACGCAGTATTTT	CSGMGATDTQYF
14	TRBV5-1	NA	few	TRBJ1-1	TGCGCCAGCAGCATACAGGGATCTAACACTGAAGCTTTCTTT	CASSIQGSNTEAFF
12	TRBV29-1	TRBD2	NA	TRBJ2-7	TGCAGCGTTAGCGGGAGGGCCGTAGAGCAGTACTTC	CSVSGRAVEQYF
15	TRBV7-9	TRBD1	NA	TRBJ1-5	TGTGCCAGCAGCCCACCAGGGGGGGACAATCAGCCCCAGCATTTT	CASSPPGGDNQPQHF
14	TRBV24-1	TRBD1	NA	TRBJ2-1	TGTGCCACCAGTGGACAGGGCACCTACAATGAGCAGTTCTTC	CATSGQGTYNEQFF
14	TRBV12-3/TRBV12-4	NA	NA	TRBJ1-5	TGTGCCAGCAGTCAGGGACTGAGCAATCAGCCCCAGCATTTT	CASSQGLSNQPQHF
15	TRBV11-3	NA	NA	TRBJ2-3	TGTGCCAGCAGCTTAGGGGGACACGAGACGGATACGCAGTATTTT	CASSLGGHETDTQYF